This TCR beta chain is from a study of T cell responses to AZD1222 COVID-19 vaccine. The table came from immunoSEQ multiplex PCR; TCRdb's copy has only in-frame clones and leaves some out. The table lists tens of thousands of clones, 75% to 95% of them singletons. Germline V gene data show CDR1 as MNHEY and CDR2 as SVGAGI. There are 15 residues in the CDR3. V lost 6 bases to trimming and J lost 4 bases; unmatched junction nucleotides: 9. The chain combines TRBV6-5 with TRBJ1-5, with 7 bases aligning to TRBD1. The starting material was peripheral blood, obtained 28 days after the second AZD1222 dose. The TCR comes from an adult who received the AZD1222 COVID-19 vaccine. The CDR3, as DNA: TGTGCCAGCAGCCCCAGGGACAGTCCTAATCAGCCCCAGCATTTT. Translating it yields CASSPRDSPNQPQHF.